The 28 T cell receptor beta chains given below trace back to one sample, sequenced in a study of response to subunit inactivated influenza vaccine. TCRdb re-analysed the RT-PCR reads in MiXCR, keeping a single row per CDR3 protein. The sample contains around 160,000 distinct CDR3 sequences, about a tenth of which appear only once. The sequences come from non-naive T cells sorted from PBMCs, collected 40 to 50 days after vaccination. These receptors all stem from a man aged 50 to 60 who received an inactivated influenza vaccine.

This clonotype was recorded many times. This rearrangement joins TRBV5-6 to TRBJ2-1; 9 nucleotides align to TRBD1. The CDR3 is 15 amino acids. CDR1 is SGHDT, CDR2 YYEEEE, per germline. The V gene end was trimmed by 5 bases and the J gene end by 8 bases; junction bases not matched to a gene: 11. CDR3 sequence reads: CASRRTGDYGDEQFF. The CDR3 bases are TGTGCCAGCAGGCGGACAGGGGATTATGGTGATGAGCAGTTCTTC. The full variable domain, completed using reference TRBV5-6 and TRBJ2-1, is DAGVTQSPTHLIKTRGQQVTLRCSPKSGHDTVSWYQQALGQGPQFIFQYYEEEERQRGNFPDRFSGHQFPNYSSELNVNALLLGDSALYLCASRRTGDYGDEQFFGPGTRLTVL.

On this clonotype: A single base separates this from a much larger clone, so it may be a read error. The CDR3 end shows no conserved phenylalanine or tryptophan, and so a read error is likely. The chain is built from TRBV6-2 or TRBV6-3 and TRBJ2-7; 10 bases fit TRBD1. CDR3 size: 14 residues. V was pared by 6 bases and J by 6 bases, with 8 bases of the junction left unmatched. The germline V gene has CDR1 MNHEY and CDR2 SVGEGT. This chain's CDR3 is CASRNSGTGVEQYC. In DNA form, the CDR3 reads TGTGCCAGCAGGAACTCCGGGACAGGGGTCGAGCAGTACTGC.

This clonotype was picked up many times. The CDR3 loop is CASSLFGGGAGETQYF. CDR3 DNA sequence: TGTGCCAGCAGTTTATTCGGAGGGGGCGCGGGAGAGACCCAGTACTTC. The chain has TRBV28 and TRBJ2-5, with D possibly TRBD1 on 7 matching bases. The CDR3 is 16 amino acids. V was trimmed by 1 base and J by 4 bases, leaving 16 bases between them. From germline, CDR1 is MDHEN and CDR2 SYDVKM.

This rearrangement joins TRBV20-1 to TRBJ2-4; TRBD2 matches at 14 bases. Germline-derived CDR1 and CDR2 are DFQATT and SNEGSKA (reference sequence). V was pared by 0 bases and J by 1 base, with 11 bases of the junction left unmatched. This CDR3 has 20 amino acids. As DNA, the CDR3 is TGCAGTGCTAGAGATCCCGGGACTAGCGGGAGTGGAATGGCCAAAAACATTCAGTACTTC. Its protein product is CSARDPGTSGSGMAKNIQYF.

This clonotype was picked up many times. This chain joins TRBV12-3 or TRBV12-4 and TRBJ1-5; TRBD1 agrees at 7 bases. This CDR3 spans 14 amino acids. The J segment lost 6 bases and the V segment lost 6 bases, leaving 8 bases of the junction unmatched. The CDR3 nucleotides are TGTGCCAGCAGCCCGGGACAGCTCGCTCAGCCCCAGCATTTT. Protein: CASSPGQLAQPQHF.

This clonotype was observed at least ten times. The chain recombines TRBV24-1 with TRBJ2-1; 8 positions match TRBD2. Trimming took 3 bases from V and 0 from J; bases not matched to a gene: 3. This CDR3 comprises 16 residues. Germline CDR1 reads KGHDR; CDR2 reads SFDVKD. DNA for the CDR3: TGTGCCACCAGTGATATAAGCGGGAGCTCCTACAATGAGCAGTTCTTC. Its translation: CATSDISGSSYNEQFF.

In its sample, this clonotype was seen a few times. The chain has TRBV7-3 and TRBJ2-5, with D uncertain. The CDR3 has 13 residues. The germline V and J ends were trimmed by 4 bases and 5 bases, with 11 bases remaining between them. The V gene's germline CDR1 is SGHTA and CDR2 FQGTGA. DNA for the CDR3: TGTGCCAGCAGCTCGGTACCTGGGGAGACCCAGTACTTC. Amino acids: CASSSVPGETQYF.

CDR3 loop: CATIIPGGRGGYTF. CDR3 in DNA: TGTGCAACGATTATTCCGGGGGGGCGTGGTGGCTACACCTTC. The chain links TRBV6-1 to TRBJ1-2; D is possibly TRBD1 (6 bases). CDR3 length: 14 amino acids. Germline V gene lookup returns CDR1 MNHNS and CDR2 SASEGT.

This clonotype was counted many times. Here the CDR3 reads CASTGRLAGGPETQYF. The CDR3 region has the DNA TGTGCCAGTACAGGGAGACTAGCGGGAGGGCCAGAGACCCAGTACTTC. The rearrangement links TRBV12-3 or TRBV12-4 to TRBJ2-5, with 14 bases lining up with TRBD2. The junction had 10 bases not matched to a gene; V was cut back by 9 bases and J by 4 bases. The CDR3 runs 16 residues.

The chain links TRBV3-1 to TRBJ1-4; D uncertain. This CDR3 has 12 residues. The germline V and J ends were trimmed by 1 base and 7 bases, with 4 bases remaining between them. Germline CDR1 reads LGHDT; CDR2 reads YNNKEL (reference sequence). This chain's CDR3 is CASSQVPEKLFF. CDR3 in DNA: TGTGCCAGCAGCCAAGTCCCTGAAAAACTGTTTTTT.

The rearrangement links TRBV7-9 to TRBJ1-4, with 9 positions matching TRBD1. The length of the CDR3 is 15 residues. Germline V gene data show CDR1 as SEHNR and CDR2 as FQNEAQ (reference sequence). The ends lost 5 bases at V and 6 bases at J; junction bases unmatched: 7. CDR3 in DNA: TGTGCCAGCAGCCTCAAGGGGACAGGGTATGAAAAACTGTTTTTT. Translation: CASSLKGTGYEKLFF.

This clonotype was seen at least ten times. The CDR3 nucleotides are TGCGCCAGCAGCCAAGACCCGTCCGGGGACCAAGAGACCCAGTACTTC. Its protein product is CASSQDPSGDQETQYF. V is TRBV4-1 and J is TRBJ2-5; perhaps TRBD2 as D (5 bases). The CDR3 is 16 amino acids. Germline V gives CDR1 MGHRA, CDR2 YSYEKL. V dropped 0 bases and J dropped 0 bases, with 11 bases sitting between them.

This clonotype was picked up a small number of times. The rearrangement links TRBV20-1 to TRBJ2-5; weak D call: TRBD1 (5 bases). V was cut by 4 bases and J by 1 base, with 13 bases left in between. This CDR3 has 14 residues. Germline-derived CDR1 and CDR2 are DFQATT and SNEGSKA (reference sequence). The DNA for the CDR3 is TGCAGTGCTACCGCTTTAGGGGCCCAAGAGACCCAGTACTTC. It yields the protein CSATALGAQETQYF.

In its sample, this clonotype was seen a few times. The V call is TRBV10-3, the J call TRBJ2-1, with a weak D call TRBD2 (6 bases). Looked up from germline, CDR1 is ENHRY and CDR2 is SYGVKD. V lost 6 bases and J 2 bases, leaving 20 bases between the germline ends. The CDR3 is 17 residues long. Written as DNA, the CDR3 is TGTGCCATCAGCCCCCAGTCCGGGGGTGACCCCTACAATGAGCAGTTCTTC. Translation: CAISPQSGGDPYNEQFF.

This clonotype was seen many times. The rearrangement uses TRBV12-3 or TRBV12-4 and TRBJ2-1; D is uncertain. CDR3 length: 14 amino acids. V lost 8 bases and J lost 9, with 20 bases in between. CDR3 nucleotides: TGTGCCAGCTATAGTACCGTTCTGAGTGGTGAGCAGTTCTTC. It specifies CASYSTVLSGEQFF.

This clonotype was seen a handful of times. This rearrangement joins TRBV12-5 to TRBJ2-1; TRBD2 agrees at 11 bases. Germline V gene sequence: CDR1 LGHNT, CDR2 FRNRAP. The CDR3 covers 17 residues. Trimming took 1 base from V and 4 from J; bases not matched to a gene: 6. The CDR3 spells CASGLEAGLAAYNEQFF. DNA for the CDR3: TGTGCTAGTGGTTTGGAAGCGGGACTAGCGGCATACAATGAGCAGTTCTTC.

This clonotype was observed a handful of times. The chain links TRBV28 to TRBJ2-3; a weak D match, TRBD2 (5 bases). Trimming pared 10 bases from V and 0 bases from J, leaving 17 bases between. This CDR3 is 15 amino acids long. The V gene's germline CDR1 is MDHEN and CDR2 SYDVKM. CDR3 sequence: CATLNGVASTDTQYF. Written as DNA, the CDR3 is TGTGCCACCCTTAACGGGGTAGCCAGCACAGATACGCAGTATTTT.

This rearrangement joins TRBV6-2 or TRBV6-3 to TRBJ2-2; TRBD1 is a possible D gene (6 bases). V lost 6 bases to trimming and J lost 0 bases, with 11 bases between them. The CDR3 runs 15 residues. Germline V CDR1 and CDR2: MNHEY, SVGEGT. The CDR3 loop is CASSGQPANTGELFF. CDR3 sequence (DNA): TGTGCCAGCAGCGGACAGCCCGCGAACACCGGGGAGCTGTTTTTT.

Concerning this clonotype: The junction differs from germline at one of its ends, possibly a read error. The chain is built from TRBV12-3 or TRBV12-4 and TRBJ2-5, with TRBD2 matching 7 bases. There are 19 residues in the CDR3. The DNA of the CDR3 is TGTGCCTGCAGTTTAAGGGTGTCGGGGGGTAGCAGGATCCAAGAGACCCAGTACTTC. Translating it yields CACSLRVSGGSRIQETQYF.

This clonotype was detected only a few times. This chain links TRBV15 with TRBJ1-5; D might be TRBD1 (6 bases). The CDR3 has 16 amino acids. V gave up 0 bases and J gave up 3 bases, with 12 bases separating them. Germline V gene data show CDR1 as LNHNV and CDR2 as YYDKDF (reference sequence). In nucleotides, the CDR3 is TGTGCCACCAGCAGAGAGATCCGACAGGACAATCAGCCCCAGCATTTT. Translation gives CATSREIRQDNQPQHF. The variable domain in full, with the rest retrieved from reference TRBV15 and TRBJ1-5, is DAMVIQNPRYQVTQFGKPVTLSCSQTLNHNVMYWYQQKSSQAPKLLFHYYDKDFNNEADTPDNFQSRRPNTSFCFLDIRSPGLGDTAMYLCATSREIRQDNQPQHFGDGTRLSIL.

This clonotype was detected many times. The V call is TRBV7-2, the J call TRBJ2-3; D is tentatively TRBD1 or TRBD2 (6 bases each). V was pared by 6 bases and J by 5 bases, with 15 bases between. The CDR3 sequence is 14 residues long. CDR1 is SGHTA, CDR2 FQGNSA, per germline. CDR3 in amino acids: CASRRGGLGDTQYF. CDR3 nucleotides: TGTGCCAGCAGACGAGGGGGGCTGGGAGATACGCAGTATTTT.

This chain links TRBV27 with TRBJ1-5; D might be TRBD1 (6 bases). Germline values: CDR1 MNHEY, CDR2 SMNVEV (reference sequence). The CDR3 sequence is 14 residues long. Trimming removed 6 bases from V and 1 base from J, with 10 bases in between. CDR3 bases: TGTGCCAGCAGACCTGGACAGAGCAATCAGCCCCAGCATTTT. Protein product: CASRPGQSNQPQHF.

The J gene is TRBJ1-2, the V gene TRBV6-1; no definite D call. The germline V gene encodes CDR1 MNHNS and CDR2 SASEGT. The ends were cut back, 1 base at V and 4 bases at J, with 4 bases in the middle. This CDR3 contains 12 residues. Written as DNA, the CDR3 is TGTGCCAGCAGTGAAGAAACCTATGGCTACACCTTC. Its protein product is CASSEETYGYTF.

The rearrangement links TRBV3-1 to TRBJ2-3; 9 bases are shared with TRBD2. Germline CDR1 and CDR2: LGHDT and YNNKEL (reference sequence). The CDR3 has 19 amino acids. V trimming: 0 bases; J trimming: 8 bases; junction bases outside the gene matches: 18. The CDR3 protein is CASSQDYRGRAVRGSTQYF. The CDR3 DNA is TGTGCCAGCAGCCAAGATTATCGCGGGAGGGCAGTTCGTGGTAGTACGCAGTATTTT.

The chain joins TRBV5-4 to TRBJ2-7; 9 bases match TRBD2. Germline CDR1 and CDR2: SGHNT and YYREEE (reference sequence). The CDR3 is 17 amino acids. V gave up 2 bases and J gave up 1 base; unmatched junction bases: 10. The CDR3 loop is CASSLRAGGSRSYEQYF. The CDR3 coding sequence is TGTGCCAGCAGCTTAAGAGCGGGGGGTTCGAGATCCTACGAGCAGTACTTC.

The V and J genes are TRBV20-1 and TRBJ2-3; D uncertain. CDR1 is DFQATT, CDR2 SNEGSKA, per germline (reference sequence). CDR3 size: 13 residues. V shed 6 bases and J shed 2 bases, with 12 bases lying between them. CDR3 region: CSAPHPYTDTQYF. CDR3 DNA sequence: TGCAGTGCCCCCCACCCTTACACAGATACGCAGTATTTT.

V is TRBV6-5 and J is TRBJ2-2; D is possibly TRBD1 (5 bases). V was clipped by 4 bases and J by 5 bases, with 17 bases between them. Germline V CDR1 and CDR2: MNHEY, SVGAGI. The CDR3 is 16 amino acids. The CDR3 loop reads CASSSADRGVTGELFF. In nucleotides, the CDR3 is TGTGCCAGCAGTTCCGCCGATAGGGGTGTAACCGGGGAGCTGTTTTTT.

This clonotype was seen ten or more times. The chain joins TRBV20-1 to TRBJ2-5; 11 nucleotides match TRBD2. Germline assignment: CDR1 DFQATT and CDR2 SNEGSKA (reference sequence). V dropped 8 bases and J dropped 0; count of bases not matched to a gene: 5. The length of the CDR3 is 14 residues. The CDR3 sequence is CSTRLAGYQETQYF. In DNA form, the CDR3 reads TGCAGTACACGACTAGCGGGGTACCAAGAGACCCAGTACTTC.